This T cell receptor beta chain was observed in a study of shared clonotypes between healthy human individuals. Looking at the study overall: Donors had three CD4 naive, three CD4 memory, two CD8 naive and one CD8 memory plate apiece.

Germline assignment: CDR1 LNHDA and CDR2 SQIVND (reference sequence). V shed 7 bases and J 5 bases; nucleotides not matched to a gene: 10. The CDR3 runs 15 residues. The sorted-subset replicate PCRs were given 150 to 200 ng DNA, which is tens of thousands of T cell genomes. Some clones are missing from TCRdb's copy, which holds only in-frame ones; the method was immunoSEQ multiplex PCR. This sample has 2,500,000 or so clones, with 92% found just once. Study results and limitations: Generation probabilities were higher for clonotypes shared across all four sorted-subset donors than for unshared ones.

Remarks on this clone: Its antigen is currently unknown.

This clonotype originated in a man aged 18 to 30 in good health. Some clones in this sample may be carry-over from other donors' samples. V gene TRBV19 combines with J gene TRBJ1-5; TRBD1 agrees at 8 bases. Sequencing was carried out using naive CD4+ T cells from PBMCs. Subset here: CD45RA+ positively selected. CDR3 bases: TGTGCCAGTAACTCACAGGGGGGGGTATATCAGCCCCAGCATTTT. Its translation: CASNSQGGVYQPQHF.